Given below is one T cell receptor beta chain in context. It lacks a known antigen. Base qualities are not recorded, but no much larger clone differs from it by a single base. The record originates from a study of T-cell reconstitution after alpha-beta-depleted transplantation in children (dated by TCRdb to 2016 to 2017). About the full investigation: Using TCR repertoire profiling, the study quantitatively followed how T-cell immune reconstitution unfolded in children after TCRalphabeta/CD19-depleted allogeneic hematopoietic cell transplantation.

Trimmed from V: 5 bases; trimmed from J: 7 bases; junction bases lacking a gene match: 12. Inclusive of the bounding cysteine and phenylalanine, the CDR3 is 17 residues long. This entry keeps only the CDR3 DNA: 51 bases, framed from base 1. CDR1 and CDR2, looked up from the germline V gene, are ENHRY and SYGVKD. The receptor library was made with PCR. Sequencing was carried out with an Illumina HiSeq 2500. TCR libraries were prepared with molecular barcoding, using unique molecular identifiers to normalize TCRbeta repertoire quantification. TCRdb reprocessed the public reads (quality trimming at Q25 with fastp, clone calling with MiXCR) and kept in-frame beta chains. Each CDR3 protein appears once, grouped with its most common genes and DNA. The sample data list around 420,000 distinct CDR3 sequences, and roughly 15% of these were observed just once. The ten largest account for under 30% of the sample.

The label giving this sample's treatment or condition can be read as: allogeneic hematopoietic cell transplantation with graft depleted of TCRalphabeta T cells and CD19 B cells. The transplant recipients were children given TCRalphabeta/CD19-depleted allogeneic hematopoietic cell grafts. Study-wide findings and limitations: The apparently early recovery of alphabetaT-cell counts about two months after transplant reportedly depended on only several hundred rapidly expanded clones that came from non-depleted graft cells. In some patients, the high TCRbeta diversity seen at day 60 was put down to recipient T cells and intrathymic progenitors that had survived conditioning. The frequencies of hyperexpanded clones fell over the following months, and after one year, T-cell counts and TCRbeta diversity were mostly attributed to newly produced T cells.

Specimen: PBMCs, mostly from graft donor cells, collected 360 days after TCRalphabeta/CD19-depleted stem cell transplant. The chain links TRBV10-3 with TRBJ2-1, with TRBD2 identical over 12 junction bases. This clonotype was sampled from a boy under two years old who had a stem cell transplant for Wiskott-Aldrich syndrome, so the T cells may come from the graft donor. The bases are TGTGCCATCAGTTCCACCCGGAGGCTAGCGGGGGGGAATGAGCAGTTCTTC. This translates into CAISSTRRLAGGNEQFF.